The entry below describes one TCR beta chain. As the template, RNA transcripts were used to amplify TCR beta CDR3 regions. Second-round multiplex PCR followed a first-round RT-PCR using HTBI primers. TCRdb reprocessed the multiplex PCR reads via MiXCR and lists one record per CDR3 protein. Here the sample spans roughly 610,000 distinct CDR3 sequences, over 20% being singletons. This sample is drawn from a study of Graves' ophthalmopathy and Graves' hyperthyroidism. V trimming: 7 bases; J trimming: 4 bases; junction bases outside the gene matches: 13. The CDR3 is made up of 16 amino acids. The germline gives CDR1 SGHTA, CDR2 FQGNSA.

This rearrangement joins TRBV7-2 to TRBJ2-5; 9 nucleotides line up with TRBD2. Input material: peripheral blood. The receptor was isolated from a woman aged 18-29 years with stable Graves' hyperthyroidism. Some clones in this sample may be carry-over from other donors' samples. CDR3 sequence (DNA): TGTGCCAGCAATGGGCTAGCGGGAAGGAGTGGAGAGACCCAGTACTTC. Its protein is CASNGLAGRSGETQYF.